Listed below are T cell receptor beta chains from one sample, sequenced in a study of cytomegalovirus exposure and HLA in healthy donors. The assay was immunoSEQ multiplex PCR, and TCRdb's table has in-frame clones only and misses some. The sample yields about 140,000 clones, around four fifths seen once. The specimen sequenced was PBMCs. The source is a woman aged 30 to 39 in good health and CMV-seronegative. CDR3s include the opening cysteine and the closing phenylalanine or tryptophan. Each record gives: J gene, V gene, clone size, D gene, CDR3 length, CDR3 DNA, CDR3 protein. A D gene is named only where the DNA matches it firmly. Some rows have no size entry. The others give once, few or many, or a class for an expanded clone.

j_gene: TRBJ2-7; v_gene: TRBV7-9; abundance: .; d_gene: .; len: 12; CDR3nt: TGTGCCAGCAGCCTTGAGAACTACGAGCAGTACTTC; CDR3aa: CASSLENYEQYF
j_gene: TRBJ1-5; v_gene: TRBV27; abundance: .; d_gene: .; len: 13; CDR3nt: TGTGCCAGCAGTTATAGGAGCAGTCAGCCCCAGCATTTT; CDR3aa: CASSYRSSQPQHF
j_gene: TRBJ1-2; v_gene: TRBV6-5; abundance: .; d_gene: .; len: 14; CDR3nt: TGTGCCAGCATTCCGAGGGGAGGGGACTATGGCTACACCTTC; CDR3aa: CASIPRGGDYGYTF
j_gene: TRBJ1-5; v_gene: TRBV11-2; abundance: .; d_gene: .; len: 13; CDR3nt: TGTGCCAGCGGGACTGGACCGAATCAGCCCCAGCATTTT; CDR3aa: CASGTGPNQPQHF
j_gene: TRBJ2-1; v_gene: TRBV10-3; abundance: .; d_gene: .; len: 12; CDR3nt: TGTGCCATCAGCCCCACCCCTAGAGAGCAGTTCTTC; CDR3aa: CAISPTPREQFF
j_gene: TRBJ1-1; v_gene: TRBV5-1; abundance: once; d_gene: .; len: 13; CDR3nt: TGCGCCAGCAGGGAGGGAACGAACACTGAAGCTTTCTTT; CDR3aa: CASREGTNTEAFF
j_gene: TRBJ1-1; v_gene: TRBV19; abundance: once; d_gene: TRBD1; len: 15; CDR3nt: TGTGCCAGTAGTATTGGGGGACAGGGGGCTCCTGAGTCTTTCTTT; CDR3aa: CASSIGGQGAPESFF
j_gene: TRBJ2-7; v_gene: TRBV27; abundance: .; d_gene: TRBD2; len: 16; CDR3nt: TGTGCCAGCAGTTTCCTGACTAGCGGGGGGATCTACGAGCAGTACTTC; CDR3aa: CASSFLTSGGIYEQYF
j_gene: TRBJ2-1; v_gene: TRBV7-9; abundance: .; d_gene: .; len: 14; CDR3nt: TGTGCCAGCAGCCTGACAGACTCCTACAATGAGCAGTTCTTC; CDR3aa: CASSLTDSYNEQFF
j_gene: TRBJ1-2; v_gene: TRBV2; abundance: .; d_gene: .; len: 19; CDR3nt: TGTGCCAGCAGTGAATTCTTAATCTCCGGGACAAAAGATAACTATGGCTACACCTTC; CDR3aa: CASSEFLISGTKDNYGYTF
j_gene: TRBJ2-7; v_gene: TRBV9; abundance: .; d_gene: .; len: 15; CDR3nt: TGTGCCAGCAGCCCACGAGACAGGCCCAACTACGAGCAGTACTTC; CDR3aa: CASSPRDRPNYEQYF
j_gene: TRBJ1-5; v_gene: TRBV28; abundance: .; d_gene: TRBD1; len: 12; CDR3nt: TGTGCCAGCAGTTCAGGGGGTCAGCCCCAGCATTTT; CDR3aa: CASSSGGQPQHF
j_gene: TRBJ2-7; v_gene: TRBV5-1; abundance: .; d_gene: .; len: 14; CDR3nt: TGCGCCAGCAGCTTTAATCTTCAGGGCTACGAGCAGTACTTC; CDR3aa: CASSFNLQGYEQYF
j_gene: TRBJ2-5; v_gene: TRBV6-5; abundance: .; d_gene: TRBD1; len: 12; CDR3nt: TGTGCCAGCAGGGGACAGCAAGAGACCCAGTACTTC; CDR3aa: CASRGQQETQYF
j_gene: TRBJ2-7; v_gene: TRBV27; abundance: .; d_gene: TRBD1; len: 15; CDR3nt: TGTGCCAGCAGTCGATCGACAGGGCAATACTACGAGCAGTACTTC; CDR3aa: CASSRSTGQYYEQYF
j_gene: TRBJ2-7; v_gene: TRBV7-2; abundance: .; d_gene: TRBD2; len: 16; CDR3nt: TGTGCCAGCAGCCTTAGCGGGGGGCGGGTACCCTACGAGCAGTACTTC; CDR3aa: CASSLSGGRVPYEQYF
j_gene: TRBJ2-7; v_gene: TRBV27; abundance: .; d_gene: TRBD1; len: 13; CDR3nt: TGTGCCACACACAGGGGGCTCGGGTACGAGCAGTACTTC; CDR3aa: CATHRGLGYEQYF
j_gene: TRBJ1-2; v_gene: TRBV6-5; abundance: .; d_gene: .; len: 16; CDR3nt: TGTGCCAGCAGTTTAGCCGAGGACAGCCGAGCCCATGGCTACACCTTC; CDR3aa: CASSLAEDSRAHGYTF
j_gene: TRBJ1-3; v_gene: TRBV5-6; abundance: .; d_gene: TRBD1; len: 17; CDR3nt: TGTGCCAGCAGCTTGGGGGGGACAGGGAAGCGCGGAAACACCATATATTTT; CDR3aa: CASSLGGTGKRGNTIYF
j_gene: TRBJ1-1; v_gene: TRBV27; abundance: .; d_gene: .; len: 13; CDR3nt: TGTGCCAGCAGTATTGGCAGAACCACTGAAGCTTTCTTT; CDR3aa: CASSIGRTTEAFF
j_gene: TRBJ2-3; v_gene: TRBV5-1; abundance: .; d_gene: .; len: 14; CDR3nt: TGCGCCAGCAGCTTGTTGGGGAGAACAGATACGCAGTATTTT; CDR3aa: CASSLLGRTDTQYF
j_gene: TRBJ1-5; v_gene: TRBV10-3; abundance: .; d_gene: .; len: 15; CDR3nt: TGTGCCATCAGTGAGGCTACAGGAAATGATCAGCCCCAGCATTTT; CDR3aa: CAISEATGNDQPQHF
j_gene: TRBJ1-2; v_gene: TRBV18; abundance: .; d_gene: .; len: 14; CDR3nt: TGTGCCAGCTCACGGGGAGCAGCTAACTATGGCTACACCTTC; CDR3aa: CASSRGAANYGYTF
j_gene: TRBJ2-7; v_gene: TRBV18; abundance: .; d_gene: TRBD1; len: 15; CDR3nt: TGTGCCAGCTCACCATCCAGGGGGCTTACCTACGAGCAGTACTTC; CDR3aa: CASSPSRGLTYEQYF
j_gene: TRBJ1-5; v_gene: TRBV27; abundance: .; d_gene: TRBD1; len: 14; CDR3nt: TGTGCCAGCAGTTTGAGACAGGGTGGGGAGCCCCAGCATTTT; CDR3aa: CASSLRQGGEPQHF
j_gene: TRBJ1-3; v_gene: TRBV4-1; abundance: .; d_gene: .; len: 15; CDR3nt: TGCGCCAGCAGCCAAGATTCTGGTTGGAGTAACACCATATATTTT; CDR3aa: CASSQDSGWSNTIYF
j_gene: TRBJ2-7; v_gene: TRBV7-9; abundance: .; d_gene: .; len: 11; CDR3nt: TGTGCCAGCAGCTTAGAGCGCGAGCAGTACTTC; CDR3aa: CASSLEREQYF
j_gene: TRBJ1-1; v_gene: TRBV19; abundance: .; d_gene: .; len: 14; CDR3nt: TGTGCCAGTAGTACAGGGGCTTTAAGCACTGAAGCTTTCTTT; CDR3aa: CASSTGALSTEAFF
j_gene: TRBJ1-1; v_gene: TRBV7-2; abundance: .; d_gene: TRBD1; len: 14; CDR3nt: TGTGCCAGCAGCTCCCGACAGGGGGCCACTGAAGCTTTCTTT; CDR3aa: CASSSRQGATEAFF